Listed here are 32 T cell receptor beta chains from one sample, sequenced in a study of blood T cell repertoires in COVID-19. Generated by immunoSEQ multiplex PCR, the TCRdb table keeps only in-frame clones and is missing some. Among tens of thousands of clones listed, more than 90% were seen once. The material sequenced was peripheral blood. These TCRs come from a human donor in a cohort sampled during active COVID-19.

This sequence joins TRBV6-6 and TRBJ1-5, with TRBD1 identical over 8 bases. This CDR3 has 15 residues. The germline V gene has CDR1 MNHNY and CDR2 SVGAGI (reference sequence). Trimming cost V 0 bases and J 5 bases; bases outside gene matches: 3. DNA of the CDR3: TGTGCCAGCAGTTACTCGACAGGGGAGGATCAGCCCCAGCATTTT. Translating it yields CASSYSTGEDQPQHF.

The CDR3 is CASRRRAGTALNTGELFF. CDR3 coding DNA: TGTGCCAGCAGGCGAAGAGCCGGGACAGCGCTGAACACCGGGGAGCTGTTTTTT. The chain is built from TRBV27 and TRBJ2-2; TRBD1 aligns across 7 bases. With 6 bases clipped from V and 1 base from J, the junction kept 14 bases outside the gene matches. This CDR3 is 18 amino acids long. Per the germline V gene, CDR1 is MNHEY and CDR2 is SMNVEV (reference sequence).

The V and J genes are TRBV29-1 and TRBJ2-3, with 10 nucleotides matching TRBD2. The germline V gene has CDR1 SQVTM and CDR2 ANQGSEA. This CDR3 has 15 amino acids. The ends lost 6 bases at V and 1 base at J; junction bases unmatched: 7. The CDR3 bases are TGCAGCGTAGAACTAGCGGGGATTGGCACAGATACGCAGTATTTT. It yields the protein CSVELAGIGTDTQYF.

This chain connects TRBV30 to TRBJ1-6; 10 positions agree with TRBD1. V shed 1 base and J 6 bases; nucleotides not matched to a gene: 3. Germline V gene sequence: CDR1 GTSNPN, CDR2 SVGIG (reference sequence). The CDR3 is 15 residues long. This CDR3 is CAWSGQGARNSPLHF. The CDR3 region has the DNA TGTGCCTGGAGTGGACAGGGGGCGCGTAATTCACCCCTCCACTTT.

Comment on this clone: Germline and junction disagree at one end, which may indicate a read error. The gene calls are TRBV6-2 or TRBV6-3 and TRBJ2-1, with D unresolved. Germline V lookup: CDR1 MNHEY, CDR2 SVGEGT. The CDR3 has 12 amino acids. This CDR3 is CTSSYSQNEQFF. The CDR3 bases are TGTACCAGCAGTTACTCTCAAAATGAGCAGTTCTTC.

This chain links TRBV24-1 with TRBJ2-2; TRBD1 matches 7 bases. CDR1 KGHDR and CDR2 SFDVKD come from the germline V gene. This CDR3 is 16 amino acids long. The V gene end was trimmed by 7 bases and the J gene end by 0 bases; junction bases not matched to a gene: 7. CDR3 nucleotides: TGTGCCACCAGGGGGACCGGGACAGCGAACACCGGGGAGCTGTTTTTT. It is translated as CATRGTGTANTGELFF.

The CDR3 DNA reads as TGCGCCAGCAGCCAAGCACAGATGGACAGTCCACCCCTCCACTTT. Protein product: CASSQAQMDSPPLHF. The chain employs TRBV4-3 and TRBJ1-6; D possibly corresponds to TRBD1 (6 bases). In germline, CDR1 is LGHNA, CDR2 YSLEER. The ends were cut back, 1 base at V and 11 bases at J, with 15 bases in the middle. The CDR3 length is 15 residues.

This chain links TRBV24-1 with TRBJ1-2; TRBD1 might be the D (5 bases). Deletions cut 4 bases from V and 2 bases from J, with 13 bases between. The germline V gene has CDR1 KGHDR and CDR2 SFDVKD. The CDR3 contains 15 residues. The CDR3 is CATSDQGRPNYGYTF. DNA for the CDR3: TGTGCCACCAGTGACCAGGGCCGTCCGAACTATGGCTACACCTTC.

V usage is TRBV10-3 and J usage is TRBJ2-5; 14 nucleotides agree with TRBD2. The CDR3 runs 18 residues. The V and J ends lost 10 bases and 5 bases, in that order; junction bases with no gene match: 18. The germline CDR1 and CDR2 sequences are ENHRY and SYGVKD. CDR3 protein: CATNGGAKGLAGDETQYF. Here the CDR3 DNA reads TGTGCCACCAATGGGGGAGCCAAGGGACTAGCGGGAGACGAGACCCAGTACTTC.

The table lists this clone with a count of one. The chain uses TRBV7-9 and TRBJ2-5, with D perhaps TRBD1 (5 bases). The CDR3 totals 16 residues. Germline V lookup: CDR1 SEHNR, CDR2 FQNEAQ (reference sequence). Trimming removed 5 bases from V and 0 bases from J, with 16 bases in between. The DNA of the CDR3 is TGTGCCAGCAGCCTCCGCGTACAGGCGTACCAAGAGACCCAGTACTTC. Its protein is CASSLRVQAYQETQYF.

J is TRBJ2-7 and V is TRBV4-3, with D maybe TRBD1 (5 bases). Germline V gene sequence: CDR1 LGHNA, CDR2 YSLEER. There are 15 residues in the CDR3. V was pared by 1 base and J by 1 base, with 11 bases between. The DNA of the CDR3 is TGCGCCAGCAGCCAAGGGGGCCTAGATTCCTACGAGCAGTACTTC. This sequence encodes CASSQGGLDSYEQYF.

This clone was observed a few times. The V call is TRBV7-9, the J call TRBJ2-2; tentatively, D is TRBD1 (5 bases). The CDR3 consists of 14 residues. Per germline, CDR1 SEHNR and CDR2 FQNEAQ (reference sequence). The germline V and J ends were trimmed by 3 bases and 3 bases, with 8 bases remaining between them. The CDR3 here is CASSLIGDTGELFF. CDR3 nucleotide sequence: TGTGCCAGCAGCTTGATAGGGGACACCGGGGAGCTGTTTTTT.

The V call is TRBV7-9, the J call TRBJ1-5; 7 nucleotides match TRBD1. Germline assignment: CDR1 SEHNR and CDR2 FQNEAQ (reference sequence). J lost 2 bases, V lost 1 base, and 5 bases had no gene match. The CDR3 is 16 residues long. CDR3 nucleotides: TGTGCCAGCAGCTTAGGGGCAGGGGGAGGCAATCAGCCCCAGCATTTT. Translating gives CASSLGAGGGNQPQHF.

The chain employs TRBV5-1 and TRBJ1-1; no firm D call. Trimming removed 1 base from V and 1 base from J, with 5 bases in between. The CDR3 extends over 13 amino acids. The germline gives CDR1 SGHRS, CDR2 YFSETQ. DNA of the CDR3: TGCGCCAGCAGCTTGACAGAGAACACTGAAGCTTTCTTT. Its protein product is CASSLTENTEAFF.

The V and J genes are TRBV13 and TRBJ2-7; no definite D call. Germline CDR1 is PRHDT and CDR2 is FYEKMQ (reference sequence). The V gene lost 3 bases and the J gene lost 3 bases, with 12 bases spanning the gap. The CDR3 spans 14 residues. In nucleotides, the CDR3 is TGTGCCAGCAGCTTTGCTTACTCCGGCTACGAGCAGTACTTC. As protein: CASSFAYSGYEQYF.

This chain links TRBV4-3 with TRBJ1-5; D is perhaps TRBD1 (5 bases). Germline V gene data show CDR1 as LGHNA and CDR2 as YSLEER. CDR3 length equals 16 residues. Trimming left V 0 bases short and J 5 bases short, with 14 bases between. DNA of the CDR3: TGCGCCAGCAGCCAAGAATTACTCGCAGGGTATCAGCCCCAGCATTTT. Amino acids: CASSQELLAGYQPQHF.

A single count supports this clone. This sequence joins TRBV27 and TRBJ1-6; D is perhaps TRBD1 (6 bases). V was shortened by 4 bases and J by 10 bases, with 17 bases between the two germline ends. The CDR3 has 15 residues. Germline V gene sequence: CDR1 MNHEY, CDR2 SMNVEV (reference sequence). The CDR3 DNA follows: TGTGCCAGCAGTTCCCCACAGGGAGTAGGGTCACCCCTCCACTTT. Translating gives CASSSPQGVGSPLHF.

The chain carries TRBV10-3 and TRBJ1-1; 7 bases map to TRBD1. This CDR3 region has 14 residues. Germline trimming cut 6 bases from V and 0 bases from J; bases unmatched to any gene: 4. Per the germline V gene, CDR1 is ENHRY and CDR2 is SYGVKD. CDR3 amino acids: CAISLGQLNTEAFF. The DNA of the CDR3 is TGTGCCATCAGCTTGGGACAGCTGAACACTGAAGCTTTCTTT.

The chain combines TRBV13 with TRBJ1-2; D call uncertain. The V gene lost 1 base and the J gene lost 2 bases, with 2 bases spanning the gap. The germline CDR1 and CDR2 sequences are PRHDT and FYEKMQ (reference sequence). The CDR3 length is 12 residues. CDR3: CASSLANYGYTF. For the CDR3, the DNA is TGTGCCAGCAGCTTAGCGAACTATGGCTACACCTTC.

The gene calls are TRBV4-3 and TRBJ1-2; unclear D gene. Trimming pared 0 bases from V and 2 bases from J, leaving 13 bases between. The CDR3 runs to 16 residues. Germline V gives CDR1 LGHNA, CDR2 YSLEER. Here the CDR3 DNA reads TGCGCCAGCAGCCAAGATCTCGGCAGGTTGAACTATGGCTACACCTTC. Protein: CASSQDLGRLNYGYTF.

The chain is built from TRBV7-2 and TRBJ2-5; 10 bases fit TRBD2. The CDR3 covers 15 residues. V shed 5 bases, J shed 2 bases, and the junction held 5 bases outside the gene matches. CDR1 and CDR2 from the germline V gene are SGHTA and FQGNSA. The CDR3 nucleotides read TGTGCCAGCAGCACCGGGACTAGCGTACAAGAGACCCAGTACTTC. The encoded protein is CASSTGTSVQETQYF.

The CDR3 protein is CASSLGKRDKQETQYF. The CDR3 DNA reads as TGCGCCAGCAGCTTGGGCAAGCGGGACAAACAAGAGACCCAGTACTTC. This chain joins TRBV5-1 and TRBJ2-5; weak D call: TRBD2 (7 bases). The CDR3 sequence is 16 residues long. Germline V CDR1 and CDR2: SGHRS, YFSETQ. Trimming took 0 bases from V and 2 from J, leaving 14 bases between them.

The chain is built from TRBV4-1 and TRBJ2-2; D not certain. CDR1 is MGHRA and CDR2 is YSYEKL in the germline V gene. The CDR3 consists of 16 residues. Trimming left V 3 bases short and J 0 bases short, with 11 bases between. CDR3 residues: CASSQLGAANTGELFF. The CDR3 nucleotides are TGCGCCAGCAGCCAGCTAGGTGCAGCGAACACCGGGGAGCTGTTTTTT.

The J gene is TRBJ1-4, the V gene TRBV15; no clear D. The CDR3 runs to 15 residues. V was pared by 4 bases and J by 8 bases, with 17 bases between. CDR1 and CDR2 from the germline V gene are LNHNV and YYDKDF (reference sequence). CDR3 nucleotide sequence: TGTGCCACCAGCACAGCCGACACGCAGTGGGAAAAACTGTTTTTT. Protein: CATSTADTQWEKLFF.

The J gene is TRBJ1-2, the V gene TRBV4-3; weak D call: TRBD1 (6 bases). Germline V gives CDR1 LGHNA, CDR2 YSLEER. Trimming removed 0 bases from V and 3 bases from J, with 20 bases in between. The CDR3 covers 18 residues. The CDR3 DNA reads TGCGCCAGCAGCCAAGAGGTCGTCAGACAGGAGGCCGACTATGGCTACACCTTC. Translation: CASSQEVVRQEADYGYTF.

The J gene is TRBJ1-6, the V gene TRBV25-1, with 9 bases identical to TRBD1. The germline V gene has CDR1 MGHDK and CDR2 SYGVNS. The CDR3 is 17 amino acids. After removal of 4 bases from V and 0 bases from J, the junction contained 4 bases not matched to a gene. DNA of the CDR3: TGTGCCAGCAGTGGGGGACAGGGCCGCTCCTATAATTCACCCCTCCACTTT. This codes for CASSGGQGRSYNSPLHF.

The CDR3 DNA reads as TGTGCCAGCAGCTTAGAGAGGGGGCCAGCTTTCTTT. This codes for CASSLERGPAFF. The chain links TRBV7-2 to TRBJ1-1; 7 bases line up with TRBD1. V shed 1 base, J shed 10 bases, and the junction held 3 bases outside the gene matches. This CDR3 has 12 residues. Germline lookup yields CDR1 SGHTA and CDR2 FQGNSA.

The chain joins TRBV11-2 to TRBJ2-5; weak D call: TRBD2 (6 bases). CDR3 size: 14 residues. Germline assignment: CDR1 SGHAT and CDR2 FQNNGV. Trimming left V 1 base short and J 4 bases short, with 10 bases between. The CDR3 sequence: CASSLGAGRETQYF. The CDR3, as DNA: TGTGCCAGCAGCTTAGGTGCGGGGAGAGAGACCCAGTACTTC.

This clone occurred once. The chain links TRBV6-2 or TRBV6-3 to TRBJ2-1; 11 bases line up with TRBD1. The CDR3 contains 17 residues. Looked up from germline, CDR1 is MNHEY and CDR2 is SVGEGT. The V and J ends lost 2 bases and 7 bases, in that order; junction bases with no gene match: 10. CDR3 region: CASSYDRLRDRGNEQFF. CDR3 nucleotide sequence: TGTGCCAGCAGTTACGATAGGCTCCGGGACAGGGGGAATGAGCAGTTCTTC.

The chain combines TRBV6-2 or TRBV6-3 with TRBJ2-1, with 8 bases aligning to TRBD2. After removal of 2 bases from V and 7 bases from J, the junction contained 7 bases not matched to a gene. This CDR3 is built from 15 residues. Germline CDR1 MNHEY, CDR2 SVGEGT. CDR3 in DNA: TGTGCCAGCAGTTACCCGGGGGGGCAATTGAATGAGCAGTTCTTC. Encoded protein: CASSYPGGQLNEQFF.

The V gene is TRBV30, the J gene TRBJ2-7, with 9 nucleotides matching TRBD1. Trimming took 7 bases from V and 5 from J; bases not matched to a gene: 9. From germline, CDR1 is GTSNPN and CDR2 SVGIG (reference sequence). The CDR3 is 13 residues long. The CDR3 loop is CALKITGGNEQYF. The CDR3 region has the DNA TGTGCCTTAAAAATTACAGGGGGCAACGAGCAGTACTTC.

V usage is TRBV24-1 and J usage is TRBJ2-2, with D perhaps TRBD2 (6 bases). CDR3 length: 14 residues. V lost 6 bases to trimming and J lost 5 bases, with 12 bases between them. From germline, CDR1 is KGHDR and CDR2 SFDVKD. The CDR3 protein is CATSPLGGTGELFF. For the CDR3, the DNA is TGTGCCACCAGTCCCCTGGGGGGAACCGGGGAGCTGTTTTTT.